This TCR beta chain was retrieved from a study of blood T cell repertoires in COVID-19. Study summary: Researchers got acute and convalescent COVID-19 samples from the United States, Italy and Spain.

As originally analysed: From reference gene primer amplification, estimates of nucleated cell counts were derived. Sequenced by immunoSEQ multiplex PCR; TCRdb stores in-frame clones only, minus some. The V and J calls and clone size were taken over from that table, and D and trimming were inferred from the DNA. The sample records roughly 49,000 clones, approximately 90% being singletons. CDR1 and CDR2 from the germline V gene are SEHNR and FQNEAQ (reference sequence). V was pared by 5 bases and J by 0 bases, with 11 bases between. This CDR3 comprises 15 residues. The sequencing sample was made of peripheral blood. The TCR was taken from a woman of 80 years or more with acute or convalescent COVID-19. V gene TRBV7-9 combines with J gene TRBJ1-3; D gene ambiguous. Here the CDR3 reads CASSPSGSSGNTIYF. CDR3 DNA sequence: TGTGCCAGCAGCCCTTCGGGGAGCTCTGGAAACACCATATATTTT.